Presented here are 18 T cell receptor beta chains from one specimen sequenced in a study of early T cells in non-severe SARS-CoV-2 infection. TCRdb called the 5' RACE reads again in MiXCR, with one record for every CDR3 protein. The repertoire holds roughly 30,000 distinct CDR3 sequences, approximately 4.2% seen once, with around 10% in the top ten. Sequenced input: whole blood. The receptors originated from an adult who was a healthcare worker with PCR-confirmed SARS-CoV-2 infection or an uninfected control (not recorded which).

The chain recombines TRBV28 with TRBJ1-2; 7 bases map to TRBD1. The CDR3 length is 13 residues. The V segment lost 5 bases and the J segment 5 bases; nucleotides outside the gene matches: 5. From germline, CDR1 is MDHEN and CDR2 SYDVKM. The CDR3 region has the DNA TGTGCCAGCAGTGCGGGACAGTTTTATGGCTACACCTTC. Translated, it gives CASSAGQFYGYTF.

The V gene is TRBV20-1, the J gene TRBJ1-5, with D hard to call. Trimming removed 0 bases from V and 7 bases from J, with 13 bases in between. The CDR3 is 14 amino acids. CDR1 and CDR2 (germline): DFQATT, SNEGSKA (reference sequence). This CDR3 reads CSARDGVSGQPQHF. The CDR3 DNA is TGCAGTGCTAGAGATGGGGTAAGCGGGCAGCCCCAGCATTTT.

This clonotype occurred many times. The rearrangement joins TRBV18 to TRBJ1-2; D not certain. Per the germline V gene, CDR1 is KGHSH and CDR2 is LQKENI. V was shortened by 4 bases and J by 2 bases, with 11 bases between the two germline ends. The CDR3 is 14 residues long. The CDR3 loop is CASSRERANYGYTF. For the CDR3, the DNA is TGTGCCAGCTCACGGGAAAGGGCCAACTATGGCTACACCTTC.

The CDR3 sequence: CSVTQGQWNTEAFF. In DNA, the CDR3 is TGCAGCGTTACGCAGGGACAGTGGAACACTGAAGCTTTCTTT. The V gene is TRBV29-1, the J gene TRBJ1-1; 7 positions agree with TRBD1. V lost 5 bases to trimming and J lost 1 base; unmatched junction nucleotides: 7. The germline gives CDR1 SQVTM, CDR2 ANQGSEA. The CDR3 is 14 amino acids.

The chain couples TRBV10-2 to TRBJ1-2, with D possibly TRBD1 on 5 matching bases. V dropped 10 bases and J dropped 4 bases, with 13 bases sitting between them. Germline V gene sequence: CDR1 WSHSY, CDR2 SAAADI. The CDR3 runs to 12 residues. CDR3 coding DNA: TGCGCCACCCGGACGGACACCTATGGCTACACCTTC. Translated: CATRTDTYGYTF.

As to this clonotype: A clone one base away is much larger, so this may be a read error. The V call is TRBV10-3, the J call TRBJ2-7; D is possibly TRBD2 (5 bases). CDR3 size: 16 residues. The germline CDR1 and CDR2 sequences are ENHRY and SYGVKD. The CDR3 bases are TGTGCCATCAGTGAGTCGAAGAGGGTTGCGGCCTACAAGCAGTACTTC. It specifies CAISESKRVAAYKQYF.

This clonotype was seen repeatedly, ten times or more. The chain couples TRBV20-1 to TRBJ2-7; tentative D call: TRBD1 (5 bases). Germline loops: CDR1 DFQATT, CDR2 SNEGSKA (reference sequence). The ends were cut back, 0 bases at V and 3 bases at J, with 15 bases in the middle. CDR3 length: 15 residues. The CDR3 loop reads CSARDSGSPYYEQYF. As DNA, the CDR3 is TGCAGTGCTAGAGATTCAGGGTCCCCCTACTACGAGCAGTACTTC.

This clonotype showed up many times. The genes are TRBV6-2 or TRBV6-3 and TRBJ1-1, with D uncertain. The V end was cut by 4 bases, the J end by 7 bases, with 7 bases between. The CDR3 covers 11 residues. The germline V gene has CDR1 MNHEY and CDR2 SVGEGT. In nucleotides, the CDR3 is TGTGCCAGCAGTTTCTCGCATGAAGCTTTCTTT. It specifies CASSFSHEAFF.

This clonotype appeared a few times. V and J are TRBV11-2 and TRBJ2-7; maybe TRBD1 (6 bases). The CDR3 covers 14 residues. Trimming pared 5 bases from V and 9 bases from J, leaving 20 bases between. Germline V gene sequence: CDR1 SGHAT, CDR2 FQNNGV. Written as DNA, the CDR3 is TGTGCCAGCAGCCCAGGGGCTAGTGGCATTCGGCAGTACTTC. Its protein product is CASSPGASGIRQYF.

This clonotype was detected ten times or more. This chain uses TRBV5-1 with TRBJ2-7; TRBD1 might be the D (6 bases). This CDR3 comprises 14 residues. Germline CDR1 is SGHRS and CDR2 is YFSETQ. V lost 1 base and J 4 bases, leaving 12 bases between the germline ends. CDR3 bases: TGCGCCAGCAGCTTGCTTTCAGGGGAATACGAGCAGTACTTC. Translated: CASSLLSGEYEQYF.

This clonotype was counted many times. The CDR3, as DNA: TGTGCCAGCAGCATTACCCGAGGACTAGCGGGAAGTGTTTTGAATGAGCAGTTCTTC. As protein: CASSITRGLAGSVLNEQFF. The chain is built from TRBV11-2 and TRBJ2-1; 12 nucleotides match TRBD2. This CDR3 is 19 amino acids long. The germline V gene has CDR1 SGHAT and CDR2 FQNNGV. Trimming removed 5 bases from V and 7 bases from J; junction bases left unmatched: 18.

This clonotype was seen only a few times. The chain carries TRBV5-1 and TRBJ2-7; tentative D call: TRBD2 (6 bases). This CDR3 comprises 15 residues. Germline V lookup: CDR1 SGHRS, CDR2 YFSETQ. Trimming pared 4 bases from V and 6 bases from J, leaving 20 bases between. The CDR3 here is CASSPGGGIVSEQYF. CDR3 DNA: TGCGCCAGCAGCCCTGGCGGAGGGATCGTATCCGAGCAGTACTTC.

This clonotype was detected many times. This sequence joins TRBV2 and TRBJ1-2; D unresolved. Trimming took off 6 bases at V and 6 bases at J, with 5 bases between the two ends. In germline, CDR1 is SNHLY, CDR2 FYNNEI. This CDR3 contains 10 residues. CDR3 region: CASRTDGYTF. CDR3 sequence (DNA): TGTGCCAGCAGGACGGATGGCTACACCTTC. Full variable domain (remainder filled in from reference TRBV2 and TRBJ1-2): EPEVTQTPSHQVTQMGQEVILRCVPISNHLYFYWYRQILGQKVEFLVSFYNNEISEKSEIFDDQFSVERPDGSNFTLKIRSTKLEDSAMYFCASRTDGYTFGSGTRLTVV.

This clonotype was observed at least ten times. The chain links TRBV5-1 to TRBJ2-1; 10 bases are a match to TRBD1. This CDR3 is 14 amino acids long. J lost 7 bases, V lost 6 bases, and 7 bases had no gene match. Germline V CDR1 and CDR2: SGHRS, YFSETQ. CDR3 in amino acids: CASILGQGINEQFF. Written as DNA, the CDR3 is TGCGCCAGCATCCTGGGACAGGGGATAAATGAGCAGTTCTTC.

This clonotype has ten or more counts. The gene calls are TRBV2 and TRBJ2-5; possibly TRBD1 for D (6 bases). V lost 1 base to trimming and J lost 1 base, with 7 bases between them. CDR3 length: 14 amino acids. The germline V gene encodes CDR1 SNHLY and CDR2 FYNNEI. CDR3: CASSEDRAQETQYF. CDR3 sequence (DNA): TGTGCCAGCAGTGAAGACAGGGCCCAAGAGACCCAGTACTTC.

This chain links TRBV7-2 with TRBJ1-1; no clear D gene. Trimming took 1 base from V and 0 from J, leaving 3 bases between them. This CDR3 is 13 amino acids long. Germline lookup yields CDR1 SGHTA and CDR2 FQGNSA. The CDR3 spells CASSLGMNTEAFF. DNA for the CDR3: TGTGCCAGCAGCTTAGGGATGAACACTGAAGCTTTCTTT.

This clonotype was detected ten times or more. The gene calls are TRBV12-3 or TRBV12-4 and TRBJ1-1; 7 nucleotides align to TRBD1. The CDR3 is 15 amino acids. With 5 bases clipped from V and 4 bases from J, the junction kept 10 bases outside the gene matches. The DNA for the CDR3 is TGTGCCAGCAGTCCGCGAGGGGGCGTGGGCACTGAAGCTTTCTTT. As protein: CASSPRGGVGTEAFF.

This clonotype was picked up a small number of times. This chain uses TRBV6-6 with TRBJ1-2, with 9 nucleotides matching TRBD1. CDR3 length: 14 amino acids. Trimming at V came to 4 bases and at J to 2 bases, leaving 2 bases not matched to a gene. The germline CDR1 and CDR2 sequences are MNHNY and SVGAGI (reference sequence). The CDR3 reads CASSSGTGNYGYTF. As DNA, the CDR3 is TGTGCCAGCAGTTCGGGGACAGGGAACTATGGCTACACCTTC.